This entry features one T cell receptor (beta chain) sequence. Its specificity is unknown. A second PCR of roughly 7 to 11 cycles used a sample-barcoded 5' primer and a J-beta primer mix. With 12 random nucleotides, a template-switch adaptor tagged each individual cDNA molecule. One entry per CDR3 protein, called by TCRdb with MiXCR from the 5' RACE reads. This table holds some 750,000 distinct CDR3 sequences, approximately 22% found once. This entry belongs to a study of blood T cells in healthy people across ages. Study outcomes and limitations: Among T cells, TCR beta diversity per million cells dropped roughly linearly as age rose. Considered underestimates were the diversity estimates obtained from one million T cells.

V lost 3 bases, J lost 3 bases, and 9 bases lay in between. The CDR3 sequence is 14 residues long. Every participating donor contributed roughly 11 milliliters of peripheral blood through a draw. Sequencing was performed on blood. The chain is built from TRBV12-3 or TRBV12-4 and TRBJ1-3; the D is unclear. The TCR comes from a man between 65 and 79 years old in good health. The CDR3 protein is CASSFGGIGNTIYF. CDR3 nucleotide sequence: TGTGCCAGCAGTTTTGGAGGGATTGGAAACACCATATATTTT.